One and the same sample provided the 9 T cell receptor beta chains below, sequenced in a study of Ad26.COV2.S vaccination and SARS-CoV-2 variants. TCRdb's table, derived via immunoSEQ multiplex PCR, lists solely in-frame clones and lacks some. The table lists about half a million clones, roughly nine tenths of them singletons. Treatment indicated: 15 to 20 received Ad26.COV2.S at low or high dose, single or two shots; about 5 received placebo; per-sample allocation not given. All samples were drawn on day 63, counting from the first vaccine or placebo injection. Specimen: peripheral blood, collected in a trial of Ad26.COV2.S vaccine versus placebo. The receptors were gathered from a person aged 18-60 years who received the Ad26.COV2.S COVID-19 vaccine or a placebo.

As concerns this clone: Mismatch with germline at one junction end may stem from a read error. V and J are TRBV7-7 and TRBJ2-1, with unresolved D. Per germline, CDR1 SSHAT and CDR2 FNYEAQ (reference sequence). The CDR3 covers 16 residues. The CDR3 reads CASSPLSGGSYNEQFF. The CDR3 DNA reads TGTGCTAGCAGCCCCCTAAGTGGCGGCTCCTACAATGAGCAGTTCTTC.

This clone was counted once. The chain uses TRBV27 and TRBJ2-3, with D unclear. Germline V gene sequence: CDR1 MNHEY, CDR2 SMNVEV (reference sequence). CDR3 length: 12 residues. Trimming shortened V by 2 bases and J by 12 bases, and 12 bases separated the two germline ends. The CDR3 is CASSLVGHVQYF. As DNA, the CDR3 is TGTGCCAGCAGTTTAGTCGGTCACGTACAGTATTTT.

V is TRBV28 and J is TRBJ2-7; D is uncertain. Germline CDR1 is MDHEN and CDR2 is SYDVKM. The length of the CDR3 is 14 residues. The V end lost 5 bases, the J end lost 3 bases, and 14 bases lay between the germline ends. CDR3 DNA: TGTGCCAGCAGTCAACATGGTAGGTTCTACGAGCAGTACTTC. Translation: CASSQHGRFYEQYF. Full variable domain (remainder filled in from reference TRBV28 and TRBJ2-7): DVKVTQSSRYLVKRTGEKVFLECVQDMDHENMFWYRQDPGLGLRLIYFSYDVKMKEKGDIPEGYSVSREKKERFSLILESASTNQTSMYLCASSQHGRFYEQYFGPGTRLTVT.

This chain joins TRBV18 and TRBJ1-2; 9 bases map to TRBD1. The germline V gene encodes CDR1 KGHSH and CDR2 LQKENI. This CDR3 spans 15 amino acids. V dropped 4 bases and J dropped 0; count of bases not matched to a gene: 3. CDR3 nucleotide sequence: TGTGCCAGCTCACGCGGACAGGGGCCTAACTATGGCTACACCTTC. As protein: CASSRGQGPNYGYTF.

The count of this clone is one. J is TRBJ2-1 and V is TRBV6-5; D is perhaps TRBD1 or TRBD2 (5 bases each). Germline values: CDR1 MNHEY, CDR2 SVGAGI. Trimming removed 6 bases at V and 11 bases at J, with 17 bases between. The CDR3 sequence is 13 residues long. CDR3 region: CASRRLEGPKQFF. CDR3 nucleotide sequence: TGTGCCAGCAGACGCCTCGAGGGGCCCAAGCAGTTCTTC.

This chain uses TRBV2 with TRBJ1-3; possibly TRBD1 for D (5 bases). Germline assignment: CDR1 SNHLY and CDR2 FYNNEI. Trimming removed 7 bases from V and 1 base from J, with 11 bases in between. The length of the CDR3 is 14 residues. The CDR3 loop reads CASKLRGSGNTIYF. CDR3 in DNA: TGTGCCAGCAAACTACGGGGGTCTGGAAACACCATATATTTT.

The chain couples TRBV30 to TRBJ1-2, with D maybe TRBD1 (5 bases). The CDR3 contains 14 residues. V gave up 0 bases and J gave up 4 bases, with 12 bases separating them. The germline V gene encodes CDR1 GTSNPN and CDR2 SVGIG (reference sequence). As DNA, the CDR3 is TGTGCCTGGAGTGTACCCCCCGGGGCCTATGGCTACACCTTC. It codes for CAWSVPPGAYGYTF.

As concerns this clone: The sample holds other DNA sequences that translate to the same CDR3. This rearrangement joins TRBV6-5 to TRBJ2-7, with 11 bases identical to TRBD1. Germline V CDR1 and CDR2: MNHEY, SVGAGI. The CDR3 spans 15 residues. Germline trimming cut 3 bases from V and 3 bases from J; bases unmatched to any gene: 4. CDR3 coding DNA: TGTGCCAGCAGTTATTCTGGGACAGGGGGCTACGAGCAGTACTTC. It translates to CASSYSGTGGYEQYF.

J is TRBJ1-4 and V is TRBV28, with TRBD1 matching over 9 bases. Germline trimming cut 8 bases from V and 4 bases from J; bases unmatched to any gene: 5. The CDR3 sequence is 14 residues long. Germline V gene lookup returns CDR1 MDHEN and CDR2 SYDVKM. This chain's CDR3 is CASSPTGGNEKLFF. For the CDR3, the DNA is TGTGCCAGCTCCCCGACAGGGGGTAATGAAAAACTGTTTTTT.